The clone carrying this T cell receptor (beta chain) showed up just once. At one end the junction does not follow the germline gene, possibly because of a read error. These data are taken from a study of blood T cell repertoires in COVID-19. Study-wide context: Both acute and convalescent COVID-19 samples were obtained from the United States, Italy and Spain.

In the original processing: Estimates of nucleated cell counts were drawn from the amplification of reference gene primers. The assay was immunoSEQ multiplex PCR, and TCRdb's table has in-frame clones only and misses some. V, J and clone size reflect that table, while D and trimming were determined from the DNA. Of about 110,000 clones listed, under 85% were seen once; the top ten hold about 4%. The TCR was taken from a woman aged 70 to 79 with acute or convalescent COVID-19. What was sequenced was peripheral blood.

The CDR3 loop reads CASSAAGPTWNSPLHF. The CDR3 bases are TGTGCCAGTAGTGCGGCAGGCCCCACTTGGAATTCACCCCTCCACTTT. V and J are TRBV2 and TRBJ1-6; D remains ambiguous. CDR1 and CDR2 from the germline V gene are SNHLY and FYNNEI. The CDR3 extends over 16 amino acids.